This T cell receptor (beta chain) comes out of a study of vaccination and CD4 T cells after COVID-19 (dated by TCRdb to 2021 to 2024). Regarding the study in general: Convalescent patients had a positive SARS-CoV-2 result on nasal swab PCR, and of these patients, some 10 had mild disease and one had severe disease. The convalescent cohort included six males and four females, with two Hispanic individuals, seven Caucasians, two Asians and one multiracial person. Each participant got two doses of either the Pfizer-BioNTech BNT162b2 vaccine (n=8) or the Moderna mRNA-1273 vaccine (n=2). Post-COVID blood samples from convalescent patients were collected a median of roughly 100 days after diagnosis, with a range of 35 to 161 days. Post-vaccine blood samples were obtained a median of around 74 days after the second vaccine dose, with a range of about 12 to 241 days. Culture stimuli were overlapping spike peptide pools from SARS-CoV-2 and from the common cold coronaviruses HCoV-NL63, HCoV-OC43 and HCoV-229E. Control cultures received a CEFX viral epitope pool as the positive control, an HIV-1 Nef peptide pool as the negative control, or no peptide. In approximately eleven COVID-19 convalescent patients and a handful of infection-naive healthy vaccine recipients, the spike-specific CD4+ TCR repertoire before mRNA vaccination was compared with the repertoire after mRNA vaccination.

The library was made by PCR. At the Johns Hopkins FTIC core, DNA from the cultured CD4+ T cells underwent TCR sequencing with the Oncomine TCR Beta short-read assay. The QIAamp micro DNA kit was used to extract genomic DNA from the cultured CD4+ T cells. Oncomine TCR Beta libraries from cultured CD4+ T cells were pooled with unique dual indexes and sequenced on an Illumina iSeq 100. On the authors' methods: Non-productive sequences were removed, and CDR3s that did not start with C, did not end with F or W, or were shorter than 7 amino acids were discarded. The MANAFEST web application was used to identify antigen-specific clonotypes by comparing peptide-stimulated wells against reference wells and other culture wells. An FDR below 0.05, an odds ratio above 5, and a productive frequency above 0.1% in at least two of three replicate wells were required for clones to be considered positive. A clonotype counted as cross-reactive if it showed significant expansion both in the SARS-CoV-2 spike wells and in at least one common cold coronavirus spike condition. Similarity between CDR3 sequences was evaluated in R version 3.6.1 using Levenshtein distances (stringdist) and unrooted phylogenetic trees (ape). Using fastp at Q25 and MiXCR, TCRdb reprocessed the public reads and kept productive beta chains. Rows are unified per CDR3 protein, each entry keeping the most common DNA and genes. V and J calls and clone size were set by TCRdb, not the authors. The sample has over 7,000 distinct CDR3 sequences on record, approximately 52% of them singletons. The ten largest clonotypes hold approximately 29% of the sample.

The CDR3 runs 16 residues from the cysteine to the phenylalanine. Only the CDR3 region is kept as DNA, spanning 48 bases read in frame from base 1. Taken from the germline V gene (reference sequence), the CDR1 and CDR2 loops are DFQATT and SNEGSKA. Trimming leaves V shorter by 1 base and J shorter by 3 bases, with the junction holding 8 bases beyond the gene matches. This clonotype was recorded once. Its cognate antigen has yet to be identified. The sample holds no much larger clone one base away, and base qualities are not on file. One read alone provides weak support. The treatment or condition label corresponds to: roughly 11-day PBMC culture with coronavirus spike peptide pools or control peptides (ViraFEST assay). The study used the ViraFEST assay, which expanded antigen-specific T cells with peptide pools and then identified expanded clonotypes by TCR sequencing. The convalescent patients' positive SARS-CoV-2 PCR tests fell between March and December 2020, which was before the Alpha, Beta and Delta variants emerged in the United States. Each well held millions of PBMCs cultured in IMDM containing roughly 5% human AB serum and approximately 9.8 IU/ml IL-2, with approximately 9.2 ug/ml peptide pools added. Half of the culture medium was replaced with fresh IL-2-containing medium on days 3 and 7. CD4+ T cells were isolated after approximately eleven days of culture through negative selection using the EasySep CD4+ T cell isolation kit. Ficoll-Paque Plus gradient centrifugation was used to isolate PBMCs from whole blood, and the isolated PBMCs were then either used fresh or cryopreserved at -140C. Culture conditions were generally each tested in triplicate wells.

General conclusions and limits of the study: Among the post-vaccine SARS-CoV-2-reactive clones in convalescent patients, a median approximately 90% showed up only after vaccination, which suggests vaccine-specific priming. In convalescent patients, nearly all vaccine-specific clones (304 of 307) were found to be mono-reactive for SARS-CoV-2 spike rather than cross-reactive with common cold coronaviruses. The number of convalescent patients in the study was relatively small, and the study did not examine early timepoints following natural infection. The median number of SARS-CoV-2-reactive clonotypes rose from under 25 after infection to about 40 after vaccination, but the change was not significant.

The specimen was CD4+ T cells from blood, cultured in vitro. This chain is built from TRBV20-1 and TRBJ2-1, with 8 bases aligning to TRBD2. The sequence derives from a human donor who had recovered from COVID-19. The CDR3 region has the sequence CSARGSSGGVYNEQFF. The sequenced DNA is TGCAGTGCTAGAGGGAGCTCGGGGGGGGTCTACAATGAGCAGTTCTTC.